Listed below are T cell receptor beta chains from one sample, sequenced in a study of neoadjuvant nivolumab and ipilimumab in lung cancer. The table came from immunoSEQ multiplex PCR; TCRdb's copy has only in-frame clones and leaves some out. The sample has 39,000 or so clones, 75% to 90% seen once. The specimen was peripheral blood, collected before neoadjuvant nivolumab, alone or with ipilimumab. The source is an adult with non-small cell lung cancer. CDR3s include the opening cysteine and the closing phenylalanine or tryptophan. The size entry is marked missing in some rows and otherwise reads once, few, many or a size class.

CDR3 protein: CASSLAGHQNTEAFF; clone size: NA; V gene: TRBV5-4
CDR3 protein: CASSLGPGTEKLFF; clone size: NA; V gene: TRBV7-2
CDR3 protein: CAVRGALETQYF; clone size: NA; V gene: TRBV6-5
CDR3 protein: CASSYSGQGASGYTF; clone size: NA; V gene: TRBV6-6
CDR3 protein: CASSLVEMGRSSPQYF; clone size: NA; V gene: TRBV5-1
CDR3 protein: CASSLLRTGQYF; clone size: NA; V gene: TRBV5-8
CDR3 protein: CASSPPILGSSGNTIYF; clone size: NA; V gene: TRBV18
CDR3 protein: CASSIRGGEASSYEQYF; clone size: NA; V gene: TRBV19
CDR3 protein: CASLEGGGTEAFF; clone size: NA; V gene: TRBV6-6
CDR3 protein: CASSALLASNTYNEQFF; clone size: NA; V gene: TRBV9
CDR3 protein: CASSLGPRGRGKETQYF; clone size: NA; V gene: TRBV7-7
CDR3 protein: CASSYMRVGQPQHF; clone size: NA; V gene: TRBV6-5
CDR3 protein: CASSLNPDRGTYEQFF; clone size: NA; V gene: TRBV11-1
CDR3 protein: CASSTGPGRSYTF; clone size: NA; V gene: TRBV6-6
CDR3 protein: CASSQKGQPHQPQHF; clone size: NA; V gene: TRBV6-1
CDR3 protein: CASGPQTVNTGELFF; clone size: NA; V gene: TRBV5-4
CDR3 protein: CASSLDRGGVEQYF; clone size: NA; V gene: TRBV5-6
CDR3 protein: CASSPPPQGRTEAFF; clone size: NA; V gene: TRBV18
CDR3 protein: CAINTASFAEAFF; clone size: NA; V gene: TRBV10-3
CDR3 protein: CASSSSIQETQYF; clone size: few; V gene: TRBV5-4
CDR3 protein: CASSSRTSGISNEQFF; clone size: NA; V gene: TRBV7-9
CDR3 protein: CASSTLAGYRGETQYF; clone size: NA; V gene: TRBV5-4
CDR3 protein: CASSSQSPSGYTDTQYF; clone size: NA; V gene: TRBV19
CDR3 protein: CASSFNRGASYEQYF; clone size: once; V gene: TRBV5-8
CDR3 protein: CASSQRLAGGAEQYF; clone size: NA; V gene: TRBV6-5
CDR3 protein: CASSEELAGYEQYF; clone size: once; V gene: TRBV6-1
CDR3 protein: CASSPREPNTEAFF; clone size: once; V gene: TRBV18
CDR3 protein: CAWSPYNEQFF; clone size: NA; V gene: TRBV30
CDR3 protein: CATSRGQEEKLFF; clone size: once; V gene: TRBV15
CDR3 protein: CASSEAGTGNTGELFF; clone size: NA; V gene: TRBV6-1
CDR3 protein: CASSLDGLGDYSSYEQYF; clone size: NA; V gene: TRBV5-1
CDR3 protein: CASSHSGGPYEQYF; clone size: once; V gene: TRBV4-2
CDR3 protein: CASSLAQKIEQFF; clone size: NA; V gene: TRBV5-1
CDR3 protein: CASSFLYFRTDTQYF; clone size: NA; V gene: TRBV7-9
CDR3 protein: CASSLLGAAGKVYEQYF; clone size: NA; V gene: TRBV27
CDR3 protein: CASSTGQGLRYEQYF; clone size: NA; V gene: TRBV6-1
CDR3 protein: CASSGRVPGAPYEQYF; clone size: NA; V gene: TRBV13
CDR3 protein: CASSQDSGQYNEQFF; clone size: NA; V gene: TRBV4-3
CDR3 protein: CASSVGQVSSYNEQFF; clone size: NA; V gene: TRBV9